This T cell receptor (beta chain) is drawn from a study of vaccination effects on CD4 cells after COVID-19. Comment on this clone: Its cognate antigen is unknown.

Study results and limitations: In the late period after vaccination, infection- and vaccine-induced clones contracted markedly.

Produced via immunoSEQ multiplex PCR; TCRdb's table is partial and in-frame only. The data hold under 50,000 clones, with 76% observed a single time. The culture ran for 9 to 11 days, and then CD4+ T cells were isolated. This sequence originates from a human donor who had a prior SARS-CoV-2 infection. The input for sequencing was CD4+ T cells from PBMCs cultured without peptide, taken before COVID-19 vaccination.

The CDR3 here is CASSFPGNPYEQYF. DNA of the CDR3: TGTGCCAGCAGCTTCCCAGGAAACCCCTACGAGCAGTACTTC. The gene calls are TRBV7-6 and TRBJ2-7; D uncertain. Trimming cost V 3 bases and J 2 bases, with 11 bases left between them. CDR3 length: 14 residues. Germline lookup yields CDR1 SGHVS and CDR2 FNYEAQ.